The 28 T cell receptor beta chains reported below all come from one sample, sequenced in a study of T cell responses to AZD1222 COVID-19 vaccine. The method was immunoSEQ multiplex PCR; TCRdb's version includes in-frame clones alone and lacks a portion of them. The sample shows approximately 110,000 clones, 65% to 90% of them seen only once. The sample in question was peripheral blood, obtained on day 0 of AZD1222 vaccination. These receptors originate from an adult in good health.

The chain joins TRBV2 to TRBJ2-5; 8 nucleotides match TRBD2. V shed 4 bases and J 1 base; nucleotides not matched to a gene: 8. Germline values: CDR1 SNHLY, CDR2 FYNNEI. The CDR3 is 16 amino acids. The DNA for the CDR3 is TGTGCCAGCAGTGTAGGTGTGGCGGGGGGCCAAGAGACCCAGTACTTC. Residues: CASSVGVAGGQETQYF.

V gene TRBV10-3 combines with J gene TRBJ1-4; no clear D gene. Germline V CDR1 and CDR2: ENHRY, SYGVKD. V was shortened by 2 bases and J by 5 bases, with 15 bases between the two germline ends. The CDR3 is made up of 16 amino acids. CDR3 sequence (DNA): TGTGCCATCAGTGAGCCCCTGGGCAGCCCGAATGAAAAACTGTTTTTT. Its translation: CAISEPLGSPNEKLFF.

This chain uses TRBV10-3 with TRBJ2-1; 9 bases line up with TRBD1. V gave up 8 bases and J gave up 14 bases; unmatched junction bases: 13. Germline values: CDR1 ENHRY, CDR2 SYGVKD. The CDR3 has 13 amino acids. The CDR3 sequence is CAISPGQGSGKFF. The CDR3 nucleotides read TGTGCCATCTCTCCGGGACAGGGTTCCGGGAAGTTCTTC.

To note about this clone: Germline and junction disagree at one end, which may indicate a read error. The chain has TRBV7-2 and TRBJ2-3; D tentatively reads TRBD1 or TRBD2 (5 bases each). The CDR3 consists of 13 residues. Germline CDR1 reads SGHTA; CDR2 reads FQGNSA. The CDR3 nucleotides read TGTGCCAGCAGCGGGGGTGGTGTAGATACACAGTATTTT. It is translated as CASSGGGVDTQYF.

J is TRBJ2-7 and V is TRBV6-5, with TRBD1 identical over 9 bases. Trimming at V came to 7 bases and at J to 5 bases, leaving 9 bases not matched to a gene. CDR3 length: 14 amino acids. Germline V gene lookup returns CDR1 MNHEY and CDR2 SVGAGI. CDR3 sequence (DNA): TGTGCCAGCATCATGGACAGGGGAAGGAACGAGCAGTACTTC. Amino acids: CASIMDRGRNEQYF.

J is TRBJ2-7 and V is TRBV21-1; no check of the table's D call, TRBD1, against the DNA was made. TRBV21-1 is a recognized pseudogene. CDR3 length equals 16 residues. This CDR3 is CAILPLGDRGQDEQYF. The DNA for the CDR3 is TGTGCCATCTTACCTCTGGGGGACAGGGGACAAGACGAGCAGTACTTC.

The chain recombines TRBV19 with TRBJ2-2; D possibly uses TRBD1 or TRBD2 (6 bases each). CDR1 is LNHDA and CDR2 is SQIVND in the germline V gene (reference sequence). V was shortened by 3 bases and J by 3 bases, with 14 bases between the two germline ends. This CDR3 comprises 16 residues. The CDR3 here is CASSIHGGIDTGELFF. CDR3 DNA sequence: TGTGCCAGTAGTATTCACGGGGGCATCGACACCGGGGAGCTGTTTTTT.

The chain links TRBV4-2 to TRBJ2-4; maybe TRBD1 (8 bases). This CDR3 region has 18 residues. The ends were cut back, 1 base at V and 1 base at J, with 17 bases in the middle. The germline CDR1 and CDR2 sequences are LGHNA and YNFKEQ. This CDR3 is CASSQGGGGQAAKNIQYF. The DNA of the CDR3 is TGTGCCAGCAGCCAAGGGGGCGGGGGACAGGCGGCCAAAAACATTCAGTACTTC.

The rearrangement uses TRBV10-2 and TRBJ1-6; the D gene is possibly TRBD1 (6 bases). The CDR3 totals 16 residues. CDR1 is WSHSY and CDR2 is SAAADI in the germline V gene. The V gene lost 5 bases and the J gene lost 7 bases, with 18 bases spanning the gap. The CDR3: CASSPLGGQGNSPLHF. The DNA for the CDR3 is TGCGCCAGCAGTCCGTTGGGGGGGCAGGGGAATTCACCCCTCCACTTT.

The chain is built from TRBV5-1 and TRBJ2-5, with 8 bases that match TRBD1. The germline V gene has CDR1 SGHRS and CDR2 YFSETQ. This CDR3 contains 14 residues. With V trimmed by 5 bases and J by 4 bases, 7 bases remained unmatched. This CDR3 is CASSYGQGRETQYF. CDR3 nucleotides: TGCGCCAGCAGTTATGGACAGGGCCGAGAGACCCAGTACTTC.

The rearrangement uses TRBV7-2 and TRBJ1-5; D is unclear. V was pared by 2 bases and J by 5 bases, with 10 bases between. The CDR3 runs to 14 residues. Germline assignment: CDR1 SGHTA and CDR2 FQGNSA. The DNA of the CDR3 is TGTGCCAGCAGCTTAAAAGGGTTTGATCAGCCCCAGCATTTT. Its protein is CASSLKGFDQPQHF.

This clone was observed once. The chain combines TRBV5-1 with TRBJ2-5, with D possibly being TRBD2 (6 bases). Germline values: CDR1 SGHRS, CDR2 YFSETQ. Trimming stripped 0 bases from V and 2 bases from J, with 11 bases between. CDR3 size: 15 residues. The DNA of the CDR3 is TGCGCCAGCAGCTTGGCCACTGGGGGGCAAGAGACCCAGTACTTC. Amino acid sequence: CASSLATGGQETQYF.

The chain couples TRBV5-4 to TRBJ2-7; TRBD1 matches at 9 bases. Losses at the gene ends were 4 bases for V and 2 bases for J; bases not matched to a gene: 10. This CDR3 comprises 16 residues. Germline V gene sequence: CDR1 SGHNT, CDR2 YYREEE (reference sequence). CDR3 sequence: CASSLPGTGSTYEQYF. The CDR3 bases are TGTGCCAGCAGCCTACCGGGGACAGGGAGTACCTACGAGCAGTACTTC.

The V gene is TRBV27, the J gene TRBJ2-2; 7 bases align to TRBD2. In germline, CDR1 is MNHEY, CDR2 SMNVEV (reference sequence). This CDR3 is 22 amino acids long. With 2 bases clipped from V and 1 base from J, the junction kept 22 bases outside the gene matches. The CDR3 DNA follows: TGTGCCAGCAGTTTAAATTTTGCGGGAGTCGGCGGGAGAAGGCTGAACACCGGGGAGCTGTTTTTT. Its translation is CASSLNFAGVGGRRLNTGELFF.

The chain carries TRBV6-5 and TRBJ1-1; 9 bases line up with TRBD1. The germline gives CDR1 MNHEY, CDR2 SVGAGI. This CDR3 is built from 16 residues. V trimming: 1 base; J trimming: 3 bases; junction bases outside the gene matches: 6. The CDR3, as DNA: TGTGCCAGCAGTTACTTCGGGACAGGGCGGGACACTGAAGCTTTCTTT. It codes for CASSYFGTGRDTEAFF.

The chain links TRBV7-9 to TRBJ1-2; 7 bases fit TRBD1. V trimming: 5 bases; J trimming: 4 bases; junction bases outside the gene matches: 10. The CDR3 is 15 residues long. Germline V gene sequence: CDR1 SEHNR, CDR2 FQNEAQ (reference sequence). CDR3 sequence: CASSAADRTPYGYTF. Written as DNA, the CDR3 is TGTGCCAGCAGCGCGGCGGACAGGACCCCCTATGGCTACACCTTC.

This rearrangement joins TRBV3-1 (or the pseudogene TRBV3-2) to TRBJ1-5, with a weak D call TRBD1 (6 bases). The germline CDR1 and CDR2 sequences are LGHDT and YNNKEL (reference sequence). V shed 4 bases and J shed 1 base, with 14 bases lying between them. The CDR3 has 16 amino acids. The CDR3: CASSPGGAMSNQPQHF. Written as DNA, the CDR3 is TGTGCCAGCAGCCCGGGGGGGGCTATGAGCAATCAGCCCCAGCATTTT.

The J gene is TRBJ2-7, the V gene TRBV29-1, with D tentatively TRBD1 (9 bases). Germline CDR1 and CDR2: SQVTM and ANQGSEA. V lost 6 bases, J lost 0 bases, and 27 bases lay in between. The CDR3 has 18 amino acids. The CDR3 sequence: CSVVPGQGLVPTSYEQYF. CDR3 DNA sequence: TGCAGCGTAGTACCGGGACAGGGACTAGTTCCCACCTCCTACGAGCAGTACTTC.

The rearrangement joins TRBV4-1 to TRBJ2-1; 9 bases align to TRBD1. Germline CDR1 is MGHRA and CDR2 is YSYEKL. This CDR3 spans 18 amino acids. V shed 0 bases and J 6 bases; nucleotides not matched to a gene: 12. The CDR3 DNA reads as TGCGCCAGCAGCCAAGACCCCAACTCCGGGACAGGGCGCAATGAGCAGTTCTTC. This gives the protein CASSQDPNSGTGRNEQFF.

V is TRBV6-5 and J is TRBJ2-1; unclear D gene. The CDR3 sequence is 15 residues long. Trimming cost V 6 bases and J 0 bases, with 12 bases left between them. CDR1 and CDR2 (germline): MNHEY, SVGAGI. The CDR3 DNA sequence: TGTGCCAGCAGAGAGCGAGTCTCCTCCTACAATGAGCAGTTCTTC. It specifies CASRERVSSYNEQFF.

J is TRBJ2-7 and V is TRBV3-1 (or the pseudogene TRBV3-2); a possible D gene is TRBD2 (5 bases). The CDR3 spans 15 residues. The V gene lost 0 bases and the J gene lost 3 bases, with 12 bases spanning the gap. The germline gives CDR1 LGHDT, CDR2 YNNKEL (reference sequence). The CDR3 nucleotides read TGTGCCAGCAGCCAAGATTCTGGGGAGAACTACGAGCAGTACTTC. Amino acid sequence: CASSQDSGENYEQYF.

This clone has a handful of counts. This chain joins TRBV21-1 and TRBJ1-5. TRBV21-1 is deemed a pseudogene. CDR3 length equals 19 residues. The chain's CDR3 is CASSKEPGPINYSNQPQHF. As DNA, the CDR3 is TGTGCCAGCAGCAAAGAGCCGGGACCGATTAACTATAGCAATCAGCCCCAGCATTTT.

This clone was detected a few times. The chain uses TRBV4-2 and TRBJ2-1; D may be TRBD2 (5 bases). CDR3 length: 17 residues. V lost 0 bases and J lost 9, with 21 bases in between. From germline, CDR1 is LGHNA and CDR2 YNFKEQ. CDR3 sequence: CASSQERHLVRGFEQFF. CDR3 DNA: TGTGCCAGCAGCCAAGAACGGCATTTGGTCAGAGGGTTTGAGCAGTTCTTC.

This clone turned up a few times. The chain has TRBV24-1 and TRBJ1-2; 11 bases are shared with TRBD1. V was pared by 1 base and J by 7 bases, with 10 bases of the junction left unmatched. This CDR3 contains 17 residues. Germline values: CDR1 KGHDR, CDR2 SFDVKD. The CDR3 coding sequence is TGTGCCACCAGTGATTTTTCCGGGACAGGGGGTTACAGTGGCTACACCTTC. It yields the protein CATSDFSGTGGYSGYTF.

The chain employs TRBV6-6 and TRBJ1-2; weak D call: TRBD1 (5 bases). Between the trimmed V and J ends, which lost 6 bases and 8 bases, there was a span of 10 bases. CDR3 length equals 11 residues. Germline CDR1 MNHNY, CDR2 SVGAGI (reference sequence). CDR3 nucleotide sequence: TGTGCCAGCAGCAACAGGAAGGGCTACACCTTC. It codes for CASSNRKGYTF.

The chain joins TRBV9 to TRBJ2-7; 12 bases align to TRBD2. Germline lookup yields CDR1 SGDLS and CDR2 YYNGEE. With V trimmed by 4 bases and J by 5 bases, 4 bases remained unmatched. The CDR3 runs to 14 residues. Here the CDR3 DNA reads TGTGCCAGCAGCCTCCTAGCGGGAGGGGACGAGCAGTACTTC. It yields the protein CASSLLAGGDEQYF.

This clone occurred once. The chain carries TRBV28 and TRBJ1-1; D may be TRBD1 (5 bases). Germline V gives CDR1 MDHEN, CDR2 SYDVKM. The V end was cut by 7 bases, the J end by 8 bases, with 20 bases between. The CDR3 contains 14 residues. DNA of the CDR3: TGTGCCAGCACTAACTTCGGGGGGGAGGCCGAAGCTTTCTTT. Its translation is CASTNFGGEAEAFF.

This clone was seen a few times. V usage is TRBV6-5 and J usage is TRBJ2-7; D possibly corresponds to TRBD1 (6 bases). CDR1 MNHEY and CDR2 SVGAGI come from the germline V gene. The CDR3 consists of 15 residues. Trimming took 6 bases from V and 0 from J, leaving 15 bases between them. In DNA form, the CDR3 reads TGTGCCAGCAGGGTGGTGGCAGGGGCCTCCTACGAGCAGTACTTC. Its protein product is CASRVVAGASYEQYF.